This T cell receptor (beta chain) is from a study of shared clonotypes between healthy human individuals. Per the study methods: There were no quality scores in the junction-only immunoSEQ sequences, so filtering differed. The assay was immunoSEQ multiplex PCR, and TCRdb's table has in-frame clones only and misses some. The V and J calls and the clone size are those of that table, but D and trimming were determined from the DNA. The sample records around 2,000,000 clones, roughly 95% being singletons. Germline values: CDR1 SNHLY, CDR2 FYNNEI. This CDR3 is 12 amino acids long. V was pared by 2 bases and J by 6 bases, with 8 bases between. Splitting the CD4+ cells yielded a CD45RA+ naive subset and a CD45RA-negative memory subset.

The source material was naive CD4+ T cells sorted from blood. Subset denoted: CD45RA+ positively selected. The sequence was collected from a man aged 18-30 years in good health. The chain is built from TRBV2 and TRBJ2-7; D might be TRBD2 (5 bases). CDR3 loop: CASSELGIEQYF. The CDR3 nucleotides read TGTGCCAGCAGTGAACTCGGGATCGAGCAGTACTTC.